This TCR beta chain was documented in a study of tumor and adjacent non-tumor tissue in lung cancer. RNA was extracted from bulk tissue without any cell sorting. TCRbeta libraries were built with three rounds of nested PCR, modified from ARM-PCR. TCRdb reprocessed the multiplex PCR reads via MiXCR and lists one record per CDR3 protein. The table shows some 99,000 distinct CDR3 sequences, with 75% occurring only once. About this clonotype: Sequence at one end of the junction differs from germline and may be a read error.

CDR1 and CDR2 from the germline V gene are SGHNT and YENEEA. CDR3 length equals 13 residues. The source is a woman in her sixties with non-small cell lung cancer. Sequenced material: lung tumor tissue. J is TRBJ2-1 and V is TRBV11-3, with 9 bases fitting TRBD1. The CDR3 reads CASSLLRQGDAFF. In DNA form, the CDR3 reads TGTGCCAGTAGCTTACTGAGACAGGGGGATGCTTTCTTC.